The clone carrying this TCR beta chain was recorded at least ten times. The source of the sample is a study of identical twins. Via MiXCR, TCRdb re-called the 5' RACE reads, giving one row per CDR3 protein. The sample has about 570,000 distinct CDR3 sequences, around a tenth seen once. The CDR3 totals 15 residues. Germline-derived CDR1 and CDR2 are SGHDT and YYEEEE. Trimming removed 3 bases from V and 4 bases from J; junction bases left unmatched: 6. Separately, the same data were catalogued under a study of yellow fever vaccine responses in identical twins. This second study says: As reported, the vaccine T cell response of twins seemed partly convergent and partly personalized.

This clonotype originated in a woman aged 18-35 years in good health. Material for sequencing was PBMCs. The chain employs TRBV5-6 and TRBJ1-5; 8 nucleotides line up with TRBD1. This CDR3 reads CASSSGQGGNQPQHF. The CDR3 nucleotides read TGTGCCAGCAGCTCCGGACAGGGAGGAAATCAGCCCCAGCATTTT.